The next 12 T cell receptor beta chains were all read from a single sample in a study of cytomegalovirus exposure and HLA in healthy donors. The PCR made use of 60 Vbeta and 13 Jbeta primers. Some clones are missing from TCRdb's copy, which holds only in-frame ones; the method was immunoSEQ multiplex PCR. The sample has tens of thousands of clones, 55% to 70% seen once; the top ten hold 20% to 25%. What was sequenced was PBMCs. The receptors come from a woman in her 50s in good health and CMV-seropositive.

V usage is TRBV6-5 and J usage is TRBJ1-2; 8 nucleotides line up with TRBD1. The CDR3 loop spans 15 amino acids. The germline CDR1 and CDR2 sequences are MNHEY and SVGAGI. Losses at the gene ends were 4 bases for V and 8 bases for J; bases not matched to a gene: 12. As DNA, the CDR3 is TGTGCCAGCAGTTCAAGAGGACAGGGTTGGGACGGCTACACCTTC. Its translation is CASSSRGQGWDGYTF.

This clone appeared a few times. DNA for the CDR3: TGTGCCAGCAGCCAGACGTGGGCCGGGATCGAGCAGTACTTC. This sequence encodes CASSQTWAGIEQYF. The rearrangement joins TRBV7-9 to TRBJ2-7; D might be TRBD2 (5 bases). The CDR3 length is 14 residues. Trimming stripped 5 bases from V and 6 bases from J, with 17 bases between. Germline V gives CDR1 SEHNR, CDR2 FQNEAQ (reference sequence).

In this sample, this clone turned up many times. The V and J genes are TRBV6-5 and TRBJ2-7; 7 bases align to TRBD1. The V gene's germline CDR1 is MNHEY and CDR2 SVGAGI. This CDR3 comprises 14 residues. The V and J ends lost 5 bases and 2 bases, in that order; junction bases with no gene match: 6. The CDR3 here is CASSTTTGTYEQYF. Here the CDR3 DNA reads TGTGCCAGCAGTACCACGACAGGGACCTACGAGCAGTACTTC.

This clone was counted between two and nine times. The J gene is TRBJ1-2, the V gene TRBV29-1; no clear D gene. CDR1 and CDR2 (germline): SQVTM, ANQGSEA. CDR3 size: 14 residues. The germline V and J ends were trimmed by 3 bases and 0 bases, with 11 bases remaining between them. The CDR3 here is CSVEFPEANYGYTF. The DNA for the CDR3 is TGCAGCGTTGAGTTCCCAGAAGCTAACTATGGCTACACCTTC.

This clone has more than one count but fewer than ten. The rearrangement joins TRBV7-2 to TRBJ2-5, with 8 bases matching TRBD1. The CDR3 runs 15 residues. The germline gives CDR1 SGHTA, CDR2 FQGNSA. With V trimmed by 2 bases and J by 1 base, 3 bases remained unmatched. CDR3 bases: TGTGCCAGCAGCTTATTACAGGGGGTCCAAGAGACCCAGTACTTC. It yields the protein CASSLLQGVQETQYF. Variable domain in full (rest from reference TRBV7-2 and TRBJ2-5): GAGVSQSPSNKVTEKGKDVELRCDPISGHTALYWYRQSLGQGLEFLIYFQGNSAPDKSGLPSDRFSAERTGGSVSTLTIQRTQQEDSAVYLCASSLLQGVQETQYFGPGTRLLVL.

The V and J genes are TRBV9 and TRBJ2-1; TRBD1 matches at 8 bases. The germline gives CDR1 SGDLS, CDR2 YYNGEE. The J segment lost 8 bases and the V segment lost 4 bases, leaving 14 bases of the junction unmatched. The CDR3 has 16 amino acids. The CDR3, as DNA: TGTGCCAGCAGCCTCGCTGGGTCAGGGGGCCTCGATGAGCAGTTCTTC. Protein: CASSLAGSGGLDEQFF.

This clone was found a few times. The chain couples TRBV18 to TRBJ2-1; tentatively, D is TRBD2 (5 bases). Germline-derived CDR1 and CDR2 are KGHSH and LQKENI. The V end lost 2 bases, the J end lost 8 bases, and 10 bases lay between the germline ends. CDR3 size: 13 residues. As DNA, the CDR3 is TGTGCCAGCTCACCAGGACTGGTGGATGAGCAGTTCTTC. This gives the protein CASSPGLVDEQFF.

The chain recombines TRBV28 with TRBJ1-2, with unresolved D. The germline gives CDR1 MDHEN, CDR2 SYDVKM. The CDR3 has 13 amino acids. Trimming cost V 5 bases and J 11 bases, with 18 bases left between them. CDR3 in amino acids: CASSHLVSIGYTF. CDR3 bases: TGTGCCAGCAGTCACCTCGTGTCCATCGGGTACACCTTC.

The genes are TRBV6-5 and TRBJ2-1; D uncertain. The V gene's germline CDR1 is MNHEY and CDR2 SVGAGI. CDR3 length: 14 amino acids. The V gene lost 2 bases and the J gene lost 8 bases, with 13 bases spanning the gap. The CDR3 here is CASSYASENDEQFF. CDR3 nucleotides: TGTGCCAGCAGTTACGCCTCAGAAAACGATGAGCAGTTCTTC.

In this sample, this clone turned up a few times. V is TRBV7-7 and J is TRBJ2-1; TRBD1 is a possible D gene (6 bases). With 3 bases removed from V and 6 bases from J, the gap between germline ends came to 9 bases. CDR1 and CDR2 (germline): SSHAT, FNYEAQ (reference sequence). There are 13 residues in the CDR3. The CDR3 nucleotides are TGTGCCAGCAGCTTTTTAGGGGGCAATGAGCAGTTCTTC. Its translation is CASSFLGGNEQFF. Variable domain in full (rest from reference TRBV7-7 and TRBJ2-1): GAGVSQSPRYKVTKRGQDVTLRCDPISSHATLYWYQQALGQGPEFLTYFNYEAQPDKSGLPSDRFSAERPEGSISTLTIQRTEQRDSAMYRCASSFLGGNEQFFGPGTRLTVL.

This clone has more than one count but fewer than ten. The V gene is TRBV18, the J gene TRBJ2-6; unclear D gene. Trimming cost V 10 bases and J 0 bases, with 4 bases left between them. This CDR3 is built from 12 residues. Germline V gene lookup returns CDR1 KGHSH and CDR2 LQKENI. CDR3 protein: CATSSGANVLTF. DNA for the CDR3: TGTGCCACCAGCTCTGGGGCCAACGTCCTGACTTTC.

Concerning this clone: One junction end does not reproduce the germline sequence, and a read error may be involved. The sample contains more than one DNA sequence encoding this CDR3. V and J are TRBV7-8 and TRBJ2-7; maybe TRBD1 (5 bases). The CDR3 is made up of 15 amino acids. Germline V CDR1 and CDR2: SGHVS, FQNEAQ. CDR3 sequence reads: CASSLKDKPSYEQYF. The CDR3 coding sequence is TGTGCTAGCAGCTTAAAGGACAAACCCTCCTACGAGCAGTACTTC.